A selection of T cell receptor beta chains follows, all from one sample in a study of cytomegalovirus exposure and HLA in healthy donors. The table came from immunoSEQ multiplex PCR; TCRdb's copy has only in-frame clones and leaves some out. The data show roughly 79,000 clones, 60% to 80% seen once. Source material: PBMCs. Receptor source: a woman in her forties or fifties in good health and CMV-seropositive. The conserved cysteine and the conserved F or W are not part of the CDR3 here.

TRBV5-1 ASRPSGTDTQY
TRBV5-6 ASQGQAPYEQY
TRBV28 ASSPRDSWREQY
TRBV11-3 ASRYQGAGELF
TRBV7-2 ASSFLRAPRFAGELF
TRBV7-2 ASSLTFAETQY
TRBV2 ASNPTGTVYGYT
TRBV18 ASSPETQARSSTDTQY
TRBV30 AWGHGAGGNEQF
TRBV7-2 ASSLGTLPNPYNEQF
TRBV5-4 ASSLGGAPPNEQF
TRBV6-6 ASSYRGSNQPQH
TRBV9 ASSGRTGVNEKLF
TRBV4-1 ASSHRRDYEQY
TRBV5-6 ASSLGTDTYEQY
TRBV6-6 ASSTGSNQPQH
TRBV2 ASSRTAEKLF
TRBV6-1 ASSEKAGGADTQY
TRBV29-1 SVFRTGGSGYT
TRBV7-9 ASSLRGPDTEAF
TRBV5-1 ASSLVAVRDKNIQY
TRBV9 ASSVAGGNKETQY
TRBV7-9 ASRAGQGNEQF
TRBV6-5 ASSPLGLPFGELF
TRBV18 ASSPQTGGRAYNEQF
TRBV30 AWSSSGRAGF
TRBV6-5 ASRGQGGNQPQH
TRBV20-1 SASRTEAF
TRBV6-5 ASRPGTAYEQY
TRBV10-3 AISAVSGATSGTTGELF
TRBV29-1 SVYRRDTGELF
TRBV5-6 ASSLGQGRVYGYT
TRBV7-8 ASSPTLNTPQH
TRBV7-8 ASSIDRGEQY
TRBV29-1 SVEDRGAAKNIQY
TRBV27 ASSLGTGADQPQH
TRBV27 ASSPSGANVLT
TRBV30 AWGQKTVDEQF
TRBV15 ATSRDPDFQETQY
TRBV5-6 ASSLVSRADTQY
TRBV5-4 ASRKGGTDTQY
TRBV6-6 ASSPRDSSGNTIY
TRBV28 ASSLGGVGTEAF
TRBV10-3 AISESSSGTDTQY
TRBV14 ASSQLLGFSGANVLT
TRBV7-9 ASSLRGTGNTIY
TRBV9 ASSVAGQGNSPLH
TRBV30 AWSWRGGDEQY
TRBV2 ASSEVSGTAGNQPQH
TRBV5-1 ASSLSRTGGETGELF
TRBV6-6 ASSYLSRDSQPQH
TRBV11-2 ASSPGWVYEQY
TRBV25-1 ASSELSGQPQH
TRBV4-1 ASSHTGFSDTIY